The 12 T cell receptor beta chains below all came from one sample that was sequenced in a study of cytotoxic CD8 clonotypes in ibrutinib-treated CLL. TCRdb's table, derived via immunoSEQ multiplex PCR, lists solely in-frame clones and lacks some. The table shows a few hundred thousand clones, with roughly 85% occurring only once. This specimen was PBMCs, taken before ibrutinib treatment. The origin of the receptors is a human donor with chronic lymphocytic leukemia.

This rearrangement joins TRBV14 to TRBJ2-7, with 7 bases aligning to TRBD1. Germline V CDR1 and CDR2: SGHDN, FVKESK. The CDR3 loop spans 14 amino acids. Unmatched junction bases numbered 5, after V lost 4 bases and J lost 2 bases. The CDR3 region has the DNA TGTGCCAGCAGCCCGCAGGGGGTCCCCTACGAGCAGTACTTC. Translating it yields CASSPQGVPYEQYF.

This sequence joins TRBV14 and TRBJ1-1; D is ambiguous. The V end was cut by 4 bases, the J end by 3 bases, with 9 bases between. There are 13 residues in the CDR3. In germline, CDR1 is SGHDN, CDR2 FVKESK. Here the CDR3 DNA reads TGTGCCAGCAGCCCCCACATGGACACTGAAGCTTTCTTT. This encodes CASSPHMDTEAFF. Full variable domain (outside the CDR3, taken from reference TRBV14 and TRBJ1-1): EAGVTQFPSHSVIEKGQTVTLRCDPISGHDNLYWYRRVMGKEIKFLLHFVKESKQDESGMPNNRFLAERTGGTYSTLKVQPAELEDSGVYFCASSPHMDTEAFFGQGTRLTVV.

V and J are TRBV6-5 and TRBJ2-2; 11 bases are shared with TRBD1. This CDR3 has 14 residues. The J segment lost 6 bases and the V segment lost 5 bases, leaving 2 bases of the junction unmatched. The germline V gene encodes CDR1 MNHEY and CDR2 SVGAGI. The CDR3 bases are TGTGCCAGCAGTAGGGACAGGGGGGCCGGGGAGCTGTTTTTT. It codes for CASSRDRGAGELFF.

The V and J genes are TRBV7-2 and TRBJ2-1, with 8 bases lining up with TRBD2. Germline V gives CDR1 SGHTA, CDR2 FQGNSA. Trimming at V came to 5 bases and at J to 8 bases, leaving 8 bases not matched to a gene. The length of the CDR3 is 14 residues. The CDR3 nucleotides are TGTGCCAGCAGCCGGGGGACTAGTGTGGATGAGCAGTTCTTC. Protein sequence: CASSRGTSVDEQFF.

This clone was observed a single time. The genes are TRBV25-1 and TRBJ2-1; D is unclear. V was cut by 1 base and J by 7 bases, with 5 bases left in between. Germline V gene data show CDR1 as MGHDK and CDR2 as SYGVNS. The length of the CDR3 is 12 residues. CDR3 amino acids: CASSEWLNEQFF. CDR3 nucleotides: TGTGCCAGCAGTGAATGGTTGAATGAGCAGTTCTTC.

The V gene is TRBV4-3, the J gene TRBJ2-1; D is unclear. CDR3 length: 16 amino acids. V lost 1 base to trimming and J lost 3 bases, with 13 bases between them. Germline CDR1 reads LGHNA; CDR2 reads YSLEER. The CDR3 DNA reads as TGCGCCAGCAGCCAAGCCGTTTGGAAGGTCTACAATGAGCAGTTCTTC. The encoded protein is CASSQAVWKVYNEQFF.

In its sample, this clone was seen a few times. The rearrangement joins TRBV7-3 to TRBJ2-2; 8 nucleotides match TRBD2. The CDR3 extends over 14 amino acids. Germline CDR1 is SGHTA and CDR2 is FQGTGA. The trim removed 8 bases at V and 4 bases at J, leaving 6 bases unmatched. The CDR3 loop reads CASSRTSITGELFF. As DNA, the CDR3 is TGTGCCAGCTCGAGGACTAGCATCACCGGGGAGCTGTTTTTT.

The chain joins TRBV6-5 to TRBJ1-1; no reliable D call. Germline CDR1 is MNHEY and CDR2 is SVGAGI. The V end lost 7 bases, the J end lost 0 bases, and 9 bases lay between the germline ends. CDR3 size: 13 residues. The CDR3 loop is CASTTRMNTEAFF. The CDR3 DNA reads TGTGCCAGCACAACACGGATGAACACTGAAGCTTTCTTT.

The V call is TRBV2, the J call TRBJ1-3; no firm D call. CDR3 size: 14 residues. Germline CDR1 and CDR2: SNHLY and FYNNEI. V lost 4 bases to trimming and J lost 2 bases, with 9 bases between them. In DNA, the CDR3 is TGTGCCAGCAGTGTTGACCGCACTGGAAACACCATATATTTT. Amino acids: CASSVDRTGNTIYF. The complete variable domain, with remaining parts taken from reference TRBV2 and TRBJ1-3, reads EPEVTQTPSHQVTQMGQEVILRCVPISNHLYFYWYRQILGQKVEFLVSFYNNEISEKSEIFDDQFSVERPDGSNFTLKIRSTKLEDSAMYFCASSVDRTGNTIYFGEGSWLTVV.

This chain links TRBV6-5 with TRBJ1-2; D is perhaps TRBD1 (5 bases). V was shortened by 4 bases and J by 10 bases, with 19 bases between the two germline ends. The CDR3 is 14 amino acids. CDR1 is MNHEY and CDR2 is SVGAGI in the germline V gene. CDR3 DNA sequence: TGTGCCAGCAGTTTATCCCAGGGTTTTATCCTCTACACCTTC. This codes for CASSLSQGFILYTF.

The rearrangement links TRBV7-8 to TRBJ2-1; D unresolved. The CDR3 totals 16 residues. V was cut by 1 base and J by 0 bases, with 10 bases left in between. The germline gives CDR1 SGHVS, CDR2 FQNEAQ. CDR3 sequence (DNA): TGTGCCAGCAGCTTAGATCGGGCTAGCTCCTACAATGAGCAGTTCTTC. This encodes CASSLDRASSYNEQFF.

The genes are TRBV19 and TRBJ2-7, with D perhaps being TRBD1 or TRBD2 (6 bases each). The CDR3 runs 15 residues. V was cut by 5 bases and J by 2 bases, with 16 bases left in between. Per germline, CDR1 LNHDA and CDR2 SQIVND (reference sequence). The CDR3 is CASSFSQGRTYEQYF. For the CDR3, the DNA is TGTGCCAGTAGTTTCTCCCAGGGGAGGACCTACGAGCAGTACTTC.